This record covers a single T cell receptor (beta chain). Antigen: not known. The data were obtained in a study of early T cells in non-severe SARS-CoV-2 infection. On the study more broadly: Chains were unpaired, as sequencing was done on bulk RNA from unsorted whole blood.

Findings of the study overall: Anti-spike CD8 responses were favored in VDJdb matching, and private and CD4 specificities were missed.

Trimming stripped 1 base from V and 11 bases from J, with 12 bases between. The CDR3 extends over 12 amino acids. Germline-derived CDR1 and CDR2 are SGHNT and YYREEE (reference sequence). Individual cDNA molecules received unique molecular identifiers. TCRdb itself ran the 5' RACE reads through MiXCR, one entry per CDR3 protein. The sample consists of nearly 30,000 distinct CDR3 sequences, approximately 6% of them appearing once. The V call is TRBV5-4, the J call TRBJ1-1; a possible D gene is TRBD1 (5 bases). This receptor was taken from an adult who was a healthcare worker with PCR-confirmed SARS-CoV-2 infection or an uninfected control (not recorded which). Specimen: whole blood. The CDR3 DNA reads as TGTGCCAGCAGCTTGTCCGGGGCTGTGGCTTTCTTT. Its translation is CASSLSGAVAFF. The full variable domain, with the rest looked up from reference TRBV5-4 and TRBJ1-1, is ETGVTQSPTHLIKTRGQQVTLRCSSQSGHNTVSWYQQALGQGPQFIFQYYREEENGRGNFPPRFSGLQFPNYSSELNVNALELDDSALYLCASSLSGAVAFFGQGTRLTVV.